This T cell receptor beta chain was identified in a study of CD8+CD57+ T cells in acquired aplastic anemia. Genomic DNA constituted the template upon which TCR beta VDJ and CDR3 profiling was performed. MiXCR, applied by TCRdb to the reads, yields one record per CDR3 protein. The sample records a few hundred thousand distinct CDR3 sequences, approximately 60% being singletons. V shed 5 bases, J shed 4 bases, and the junction held 17 bases outside the gene matches. The CDR3 covers 17 residues. CDR1 is SGHTA and CDR2 is FQGTGA in the germline V gene. This chain joins TRBV7-3 and TRBJ2-7, with TRBD1 identical over 7 bases. The sample taken for sequencing was sorted CD4+, CD8+, or CD8+CD57+ T cells (not recorded which) from PBMCs. The clonotype comes from a human donor in good health. The CDR3 nucleotides read TGTGCCAGCAGCCCTCCCCCAACTCGTGGCAGGGGGTACGAGCAGTACTTC. Translating it yields CASSPPPTRGRGYEQYF.